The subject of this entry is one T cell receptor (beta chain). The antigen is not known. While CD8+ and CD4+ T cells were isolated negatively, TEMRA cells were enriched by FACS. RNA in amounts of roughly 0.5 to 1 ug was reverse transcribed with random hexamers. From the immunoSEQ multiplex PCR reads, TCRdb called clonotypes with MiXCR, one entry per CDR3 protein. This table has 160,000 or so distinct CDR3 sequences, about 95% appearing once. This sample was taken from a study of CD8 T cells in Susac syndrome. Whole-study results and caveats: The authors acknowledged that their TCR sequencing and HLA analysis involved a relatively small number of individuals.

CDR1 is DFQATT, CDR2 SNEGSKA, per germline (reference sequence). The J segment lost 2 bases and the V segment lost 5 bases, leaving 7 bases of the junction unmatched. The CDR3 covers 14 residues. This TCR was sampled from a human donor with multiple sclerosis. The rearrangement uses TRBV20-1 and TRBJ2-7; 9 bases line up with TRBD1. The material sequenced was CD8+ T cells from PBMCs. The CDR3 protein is CSAQGDRATYEQYF. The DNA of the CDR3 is TGCAGTGCTCAGGGGGACAGGGCTACCTACGAGCAGTACTTC.